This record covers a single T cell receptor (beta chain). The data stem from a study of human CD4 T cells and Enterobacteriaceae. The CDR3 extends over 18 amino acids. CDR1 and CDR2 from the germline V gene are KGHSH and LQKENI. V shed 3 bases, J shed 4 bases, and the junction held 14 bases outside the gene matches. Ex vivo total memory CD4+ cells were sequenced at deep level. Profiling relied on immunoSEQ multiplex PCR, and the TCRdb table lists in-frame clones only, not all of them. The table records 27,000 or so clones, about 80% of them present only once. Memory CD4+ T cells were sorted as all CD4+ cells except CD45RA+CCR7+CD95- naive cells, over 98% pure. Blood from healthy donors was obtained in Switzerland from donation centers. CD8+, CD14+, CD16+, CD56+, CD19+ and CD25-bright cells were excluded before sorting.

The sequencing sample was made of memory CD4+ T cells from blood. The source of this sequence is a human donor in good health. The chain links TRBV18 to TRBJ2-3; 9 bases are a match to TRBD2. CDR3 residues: CASSPFAVREGLADTQYF. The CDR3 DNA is TGTGCCAGCTCACCCTTTGCAGTGCGGGAGGGCCTTGCAGATACGCAGTATTTT. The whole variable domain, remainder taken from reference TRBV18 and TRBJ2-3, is NAGVMQNPRHLVRRRGQEARLRCSPMKGHSHVYWYRQLPEEGLKFMVYLQKENIIDESGMPKERFSAEFPKEGPSILRIQQVVRGDSAAYFCASSPFAVREGLADTQYFGPGTRLTVL.